This T cell receptor (beta chain) was sequenced in a study of identifying expanded T cells in peripheral blood. Measured with immunoSEQ multiplex PCR; TCRdb has only the in-frame clones, and not every one. This sample yields 120,000 or so clones, of which more than 75% are seen a single time; 2.5% to 4% belongs to the top ten. Germline V gene lookup returns CDR1 SGHTA and CDR2 FQGTGA. The V gene lost 5 bases and the J gene lost 4 bases, with 15 bases spanning the gap. CDR3 length: 15 residues. This clone was recorded once. The sequenced material came from blood. This chain uses TRBV7-3 with TRBJ2-1; possibly TRBD2 for D (6 bases). This clonotype was obtained from a person aged 18 to 75 in good health. The chain's CDR3 is CASSPGDGGYNEQFF. CDR3 coding DNA: TGTGCCAGCAGCCCCGGGGATGGGGGGTACAATGAGCAGTTCTTC.